The 7 T cell receptor beta chains presented below share a single source sample, sequenced in a study of cytomegalovirus exposure and HLA in healthy donors. Libraries were prepared by immunoSEQ multiplex PCR; TCRdb keeps only in-frame clonotypes and omits some of them. The sample lists 65,000 to 80,000 clones, roughly 94% occurring once. The sample comprised PBMCs. The receptors come from a woman aged 18-29 years in good health and CMV-seropositive.

The chain links TRBV6-7 to TRBJ2-1; D possibly corresponds to TRBD2 (5 bases). TRBV6-7 is reported as an ORF; its role is uncertain. Trimming shortened V by 5 bases and J by 6 bases, and 20 bases separated the two germline ends. CDR3 length: 16 amino acids. The CDR3 here is CASSGPGLLVSNEQFF. DNA for the CDR3: TGTGCCAGCAGTGGGCCAGGACTGCTAGTTTCCAATGAGCAGTTCTTC.

The chain joins TRBV6-1 to TRBJ1-6, with D perhaps TRBD1 (5 bases). Trimming removed 0 bases from V and 7 bases from J, with 13 bases in between. Germline assignment: CDR1 MNHNS and CDR2 SASEGT. The CDR3 totals 16 residues. CDR3 nucleotides: TGTGCCAGCAGTGAAGCCCTATCATGGGGCAATTCACCCCTCCACTTT. This encodes CASSEALSWGNSPLHF.

The rearrangement joins TRBV28 to TRBJ1-4; D unclear. V was trimmed by 5 bases and J by 0 bases, leaving 13 bases between them. Per germline, CDR1 MDHEN and CDR2 SYDVKM. The CDR3 is made up of 16 amino acids. This CDR3 is CASSNPNGATNEKLFF. The DNA for the CDR3 is TGTGCCAGCAGTAATCCAAACGGTGCAACTAATGAAAAACTGTTTTTT.

J is TRBJ2-2 and V is TRBV30; 9 nucleotides align to TRBD1. With 3 bases clipped from V and 6 bases from J, the junction kept 8 bases outside the gene matches. This CDR3 is 15 amino acids long. The germline gives CDR1 GTSNPN, CDR2 SVGIG (reference sequence). Written as DNA, the CDR3 is TGTGCCTGGAGGGCCGGGACAGGGCGCGCCGGGGAGCTGTTTTTT. Residues: CAWRAGTGRAGELFF. The variable domain in full, completed from reference TRBV30 and TRBJ2-2, reads SQTIHQWPATLVQPVGSPLSLECTVEGTSNPNLYWYRQAAGRGLQLLFYSVGIGQISSEVPQNLSASRPQDRQFILSSKKLLLSDSGFYLCAWRAGTGRAGELFFGEGSRLTVL.

This clone was recorded only once. The chain has TRBV9 and TRBJ1-3; no clear D. Deletions cut 0 bases from V and 8 bases from J, with 9 bases between. Germline CDR1 and CDR2: SGDLS and YYNGEE. This CDR3 region has 13 residues. The CDR3 spells CASSVGLEDTIYF. CDR3 nucleotide sequence: TGTGCCAGCAGCGTAGGTCTCGAGGACACCATATATTTT.

V and J are TRBV27 and TRBJ2-3; no clear D gene. CDR1 and CDR2 (germline): MNHEY, SMNVEV (reference sequence). V lost 2 bases and J lost 2, with 8 bases in between. The CDR3 length is 14 residues. In DNA form, the CDR3 reads TGTGCCAGCAGTTTAACAGAGAACACAGATACGCAGTATTTT. This translates into CASSLTENTDTQYF.

This chain links TRBV5-8 with TRBJ2-5; no clear D. This CDR3 is 11 amino acids long. Germline V gene lookup returns CDR1 SGHTS and CDR2 YDEGEE. The V and J ends lost 5 bases and 5 bases respectively, with 7 bases between them. CDR3 protein: CASRNWETQYF. For the CDR3, the DNA is TGTGCCAGCAGGAACTGGGAGACCCAGTACTTC.